This T cell receptor (beta chain) was identified in a study of regulatory T cells in long-lasting Graves disease. iRepertoire HTBI primers and Arm-PCR of CDR3 regions built TCR beta libraries. A single record per CDR3 protein comes from TCRdb applying MiXCR to the multiplex PCR reads. Of a few hundred thousand distinct CDR3 sequences listed, approximately 12% are singletons. CDR1 and CDR2 from the germline V gene are DFQATT and SNEGSKA (reference sequence). V lost 0 bases and J 10 bases, leaving 10 bases between the germline ends. This CDR3 has 12 residues. As for time point: newly diagnosed GD, antithyroid drugs for less than 3 months. The TCR library was made from RNA extracted from PBMCs. The same sample was also studied in work on T cells in Graves' hyperthyroidism and ophthalmopathy.

The V call is TRBV20-1, the J call TRBJ1-5, with a possible D match to TRBD1 (5 bases). The receptor was isolated from a woman aged 18-29 years with Graves disease. Sequenced material: peripheral blood mononuclear cells (PBMCs), taken at new diagnosis, from a patient treated with antithyroid drugs. CDR3 bases: TGCAGTGCTAGAGATGAGGGGCTCCCCCAGCATTTT. This codes for CSARDEGLPQHF.